The rows below give T cell receptor beta chains drawn from one sample of a study of cytomegalovirus exposure and HLA in healthy donors. Repertoires were generated with immunoSEQ multiplex PCR, while TCRdb's copy carries only in-frame clones and drops some. The sample has around 61,000 clones; about 80% are singletons. Material: PBMCs. The receptor set was obtained from a man aged 35 to 55 in good health and CMV-seronegative. Each CDR3 is given with its conserved first and last residue. Fields, in order: V gene, clone size, D gene, J gene, CDR3 protein, CDR3 DNA. The D gene is left open where the match is weak. Clone size, where shown, is once, few, many, or a class for clones that have expanded.

>TRBV7-6|NA|TRBD1|TRBJ1-4
CASSSRQGEKLFF
TGTGCCAGCAGCTCCCGACAGGGCGAAAAACTGTTTTTT
>TRBV10-3|NA|NA|TRBJ1-5
CAISESVSSNQPQHF
TGTGCCATCAGTGAGTCAGTCAGTAGCAATCAGCCCCAGCATTTT
>TRBV7-8|NA|TRBD2|TRBJ2-2
CASSLVRPRGGPNGELFF
TGTGCCAGCAGCTTAGTGCGTCCGCGGGGGGGCCCTAACGGGGAGCTGTTTTTT
>TRBV15|NA|TRBD1|TRBJ1-2
CATSDRGRFYGYTF
TGTGCCACCAGTGACAGGGGCAGGTTCTATGGCTACACCTTC
>TRBV19|NA|NA|TRBJ1-5
CASSYGGNSNQPQHF
TGTGCCAGTAGTTATGGAGGTAACAGCAATCAGCCCCAGCATTTT
>TRBV5-1|medium-sized|NA|TRBJ1-1
CASSLLGAKNTEAFF
TGCGCCAGCAGCTTGCTGGGGGCGAAAAACACTGAAGCTTTCTTT
>TRBV5-4|NA|NA|TRBJ1-1
CASSYGGVTEAFF
TGTGCCAGCAGCTACGGGGGGGTTACCGAAGCTTTCTTT
>TRBV4-2|NA|NA|TRBJ1-1
CASSPVQRVTEAFF
TGTGCCAGCAGCCCTGTCCAGAGGGTCACTGAAGCTTTCTTT
>TRBV7-2|NA|TRBD2|TRBJ2-5
CASRAWAGVSQETQYF
TGTGCCAGCAGGGCGTGGGCGGGGGTGTCCCAAGAGACCCAGTACTTC
>TRBV7-8|NA|TRBD1|TRBJ1-5
CASSGGDRRTNQPQHF
TGTGCCAGCAGCGGCGGGGACAGGCGAACCAATCAGCCCCAGCATTTT
>TRBV7-9|NA|TRBD1|TRBJ2-2
CASSLYRGLVTGELFF
TGTGCCAGCAGCTTATACAGGGGGCTGGTCACCGGGGAGCTGTTTTTT
>TRBV5-6|NA|NA|TRBJ1-1
CASSFIGASTEAFF
TGTGCCAGCAGCTTTATAGGGGCGAGCACTGAAGCTTTCTTT
>TRBV7-8|NA|NA|TRBJ1-1
CASSLVSGKAEAFF
TGTGCCAGCAGCTTAGTTTCCGGGAAGGCTGAAGCTTTCTTT
>TRBV10-3|NA|TRBD1|TRBJ1-1
CAILKQGSTEAFF
TGTGCCATCTTGAAACAGGGGAGCACTGAAGCTTTCTTT
>TRBV6-5|once|NA|TRBJ1-2
CASSYSIRGGDYGYTF
TGTGCCAGCAGTTACTCCATACGGGGTGGGGACTATGGCTACACCTTC
>TRBV10-3|NA|TRBD1|TRBJ1-3
CAISELGTALFTGNTIYF
TGTGCCATCAGTGAGTTGGGGACAGCGCTTTTTACCGGAAACACCATATATTTT
>TRBV6-6|NA|NA|TRBJ1-1
CASSLVVAPGTEAFF
TGTGCCAGCAGCCTAGTCGTTGCCCCGGGCACTGAAGCTTTCTTT
>TRBV19|NA|NA|TRBJ1-5
CASSMAGTRQPQHF
TGTGCCAGTAGTATGGCAGGGACTCGACAGCCCCAGCATTTT
>TRBV5-5|NA|NA|TRBJ2-7
CASSLLSVAYEQYF
TGTGCCAGCAGCTTGCTGTCGGTGGCCTACGAGCAGTACTTC
>TRBV29-1|NA|NA|TRBJ2-4
CSAWGGQIAKNIQYF
TGCAGCGCCTGGGGGGGGCAAATAGCCAAAAACATTCAGTACTTC
>TRBV4-1|NA|NA|TRBJ2-3
CASSRDLITDTQYF
TGCGCCAGCAGCCGGGACTTGATCACAGATACGCAGTATTTT
>TRBV7-8|NA|TRBD1|TRBJ1-6
CASSVGNLTGTGLRNSPLHF
TGTGCCAGCAGCGTTGGCAATTTAACCGGGACAGGGCTTCGTAATTCACCCCTCCACTTT
>TRBV6-5|NA|NA|TRBJ1-2
CASSLDSLYGYTF
TGTGCCAGCAGTTTGGACAGCTTATATGGCTACACCTTC
>TRBV6-1|NA|TRBD2|TRBJ2-3
CASSVWLAGGPGTDTQYF
TGTGCCAGCAGTGTTTGGCTAGCGGGGGGGCCTGGCACAGATACGCAGTATTTT
>TRBV5-1|NA|TRBD2|TRBJ2-5
CASSFRGGAETQYF
TGCGCCAGCAGCTTCCGCGGGGGGGCGGAGACCCAGTACTTC
>TRBV30|few|NA|TRBJ1-2
CAWRRGGYGYTF
TGTGCCTGGAGGCGGGGTGGCTATGGCTACACCTTC
>TRBV5-6|NA|TRBD1|TRBJ1-1
CASSPGDSRIRFF
TGTGCCAGCAGCCCGGGGGACAGTCGTATTCGCTTCTTT
>TRBV19|NA|NA|TRBJ2-2
CASSIVGGPGELFF
TGTGCCAGTAGTATAGTAGGGGGACCCGGGGAGCTGTTTTTT
>TRBV5-4|NA|TRBD2|TRBJ2-7
CASSPGLAGGISYEQYF
TGTGCCAGCAGCCCGGGACTAGCGGGGGGTATCTCCTACGAGCAGTACTTC
>TRBV11-2|NA|TRBD2|TRBJ2-3
CASSFGLAGVGTDTQYF
TGTGCCAGCAGCTTCGGACTAGCGGGGGTTGGGACAGATACGCAGTATTTT
>TRBV2|NA|TRBD2|TRBJ2-3
CASRAGGGTQYF
TGTGCCAGCAGGGCGGGGGGGGGTACGCAGTATTTT
>TRBV15|once|NA|TRBJ2-1
CATSREGAHNEQFF
TGTGCCACCAGCAGAGAGGGGGCCCACAATGAGCAGTTCTTC
>TRBV7-9|NA|TRBD1|TRBJ1-1
CASSSQGAGSTEAFF
TGTGCCAGCAGTTCACAGGGGGCAGGGAGCACTGAAGCTTTCTTT
>TRBV30|NA|NA|TRBJ2-4
CAWEPGQGNIQYF
TGTGCCTGGGAGCCGGGACAAGGAAACATTCAGTACTTC
>TRBV25-1|few|TRBD1|TRBJ2-1
CASSAPGQGTMNEQFF
TGTGCCAGCAGTGCCCCGGGACAGGGAACGATGAATGAGCAGTTCTTC
>TRBV9|NA|TRBD1|TRBJ2-1
CASSATGGTGYNEQFF
TGTGCCAGCAGCGCAACAGGGGGGACAGGGTACAATGAGCAGTTCTTC
>TRBV7-9|once|NA|TRBJ1-3
CASSLGTDYSGNTIYF
TGTGCCAGCAGCTTAGGTACAGACTACTCTGGAAACACCATATATTTT
>TRBV12-5|few|NA|TRBJ1-5
CASGHSKNQPQHF
TGTGCTAGTGGGCACAGTAAAAATCAGCCCCAGCATTTT
>TRBV19|NA|TRBD1|TRBJ2-2
CASTTGGGTGELFF
TGTGCCAGTACCACAGGGGGCGGCACCGGGGAGCTGTTTTTT
>TRBV18|once|NA|TRBJ1-1
CASSLEEGTGAFF
TGTGCCAGCTCACTAGAGGAGGGAACTGGAGCTTTCTTT
>TRBV2|NA|TRBD2|TRBJ2-3
CASSGGLAGGRGTDTQYF
TGTGCCAGCAGCGGAGGACTAGCGGGAGGAAGAGGGACAGATACGCAGTATTTT
>TRBV4-3|NA|NA|TRBJ1-3
CASSQNRAPGNTIYF
TGCGCCAGCAGCCAAAACAGGGCCCCTGGAAACACCATATATTTT
>TRBV5-1|once|TRBD2|TRBJ2-3
CASSLEGLAATDTQYF
TGCGCCAGCAGCTTGGAGGGACTAGCGGCTACAGATACGCAGTATTTT
>TRBV9|NA|TRBD2|TRBJ2-1
CASSASGGAEVYEQFF
TGTGCCAGCAGCGCTAGCGGGGGGGCCGAGGTATATGAGCAGTTCTTC
>TRBV6-5|few|TRBD2|TRBJ2-2
CASSPKRGYGELFF
TGTGCCAGCAGTCCGAAGCGGGGGTACGGGGAGCTGTTTTTT
>TRBV11-2|once|NA|TRBJ2-2
CASSPRSGELFF
TGTGCCAGCAGCCCCAGATCCGGGGAGCTGTTTTTT
>TRBV10-3|NA|TRBD2|TRBJ2-2
CAIRLAEYTGELFF
TGTGCCATCAGACTAGCGGAATACACCGGGGAGCTGTTTTTT
>TRBV7-2|NA|NA|TRBJ1-1
CASSLEPTAQNTEAFF
TGTGCCAGCAGCTTAGAACCCACCGCACAGAACACTGAAGCTTTCTTT
>TRBV30|NA|NA|TRBJ2-4
CAWSVSRGNTGKNIQYF
TGTGCCTGGAGTGTCTCCCGGGGGAACACGGGCAAAAACATTCAGTACTTC
>TRBV28|NA|TRBD1|TRBJ1-6
CASTLPQGENSPLHF
TGTGCCAGCACCCTGCCACAGGGGGAGAATTCACCCCTCCACTTT
>TRBV11-2|NA|NA|TRBJ1-6
CASSLISGSDSPLHF
TGTGCCAGCAGCTTAATTTCGGGAAGTGATTCACCCCTCCACTTT
>TRBV5-6|NA|NA|TRBJ1-1
CASSLTGRENTEAFF
TGTGCCAGCAGCTTGACCGGGAGGGAGAACACTGAAGCTTTCTTT
>TRBV29-1|few|NA|TRBJ2-1
CSVALGRDNEQFF
TGCAGCGTTGCGTTGGGCAGGGATAATGAGCAGTTCTTC
>TRBV30|NA|NA|TRBJ2-5
CAWSVRGASQETQYF
TGTGCCTGGAGTGTACGGGGGGCCTCCCAAGAGACCCAGTACTTC
>TRBV4-1|NA|TRBD1|TRBJ1-1
CASSQVRTGRVTEAFF
TGCGCCAGCAGCCAAGTTCGGACAGGGAGAGTGACTGAAGCTTTCTTT
>TRBV6-5|NA|NA|TRBJ2-2
CASRPGLAGTGELFF
TGTGCCAGCAGGCCGGGACTCGCAGGCACCGGGGAGCTGTTTTTT
>TRBV7-9|NA|TRBD1|TRBJ2-7
CASSHGTGGASSYEQYF
TGTGCCAGCAGCCACGGGACAGGGGGTGCAAGCTCCTACGAGCAGTACTTC
>TRBV4-1|NA|NA|TRBJ1-4
CASSQVGVTNEKLFF
TGCGCCAGCAGCCAAGTAGGGGTAACTAATGAAAAACTGTTTTTT
>TRBV5-1|few|NA|TRBJ1-1
CASNPRGGNTEAFF
TGCGCCAGCAACCCTCGGGGGGGGAACACTGAAGCTTTCTTT
>TRBV19|NA|NA|TRBJ1-5
CASKTTDSQPQHF
TGTGCCAGTAAAACAACTGACAGTCAGCCCCAGCATTTT